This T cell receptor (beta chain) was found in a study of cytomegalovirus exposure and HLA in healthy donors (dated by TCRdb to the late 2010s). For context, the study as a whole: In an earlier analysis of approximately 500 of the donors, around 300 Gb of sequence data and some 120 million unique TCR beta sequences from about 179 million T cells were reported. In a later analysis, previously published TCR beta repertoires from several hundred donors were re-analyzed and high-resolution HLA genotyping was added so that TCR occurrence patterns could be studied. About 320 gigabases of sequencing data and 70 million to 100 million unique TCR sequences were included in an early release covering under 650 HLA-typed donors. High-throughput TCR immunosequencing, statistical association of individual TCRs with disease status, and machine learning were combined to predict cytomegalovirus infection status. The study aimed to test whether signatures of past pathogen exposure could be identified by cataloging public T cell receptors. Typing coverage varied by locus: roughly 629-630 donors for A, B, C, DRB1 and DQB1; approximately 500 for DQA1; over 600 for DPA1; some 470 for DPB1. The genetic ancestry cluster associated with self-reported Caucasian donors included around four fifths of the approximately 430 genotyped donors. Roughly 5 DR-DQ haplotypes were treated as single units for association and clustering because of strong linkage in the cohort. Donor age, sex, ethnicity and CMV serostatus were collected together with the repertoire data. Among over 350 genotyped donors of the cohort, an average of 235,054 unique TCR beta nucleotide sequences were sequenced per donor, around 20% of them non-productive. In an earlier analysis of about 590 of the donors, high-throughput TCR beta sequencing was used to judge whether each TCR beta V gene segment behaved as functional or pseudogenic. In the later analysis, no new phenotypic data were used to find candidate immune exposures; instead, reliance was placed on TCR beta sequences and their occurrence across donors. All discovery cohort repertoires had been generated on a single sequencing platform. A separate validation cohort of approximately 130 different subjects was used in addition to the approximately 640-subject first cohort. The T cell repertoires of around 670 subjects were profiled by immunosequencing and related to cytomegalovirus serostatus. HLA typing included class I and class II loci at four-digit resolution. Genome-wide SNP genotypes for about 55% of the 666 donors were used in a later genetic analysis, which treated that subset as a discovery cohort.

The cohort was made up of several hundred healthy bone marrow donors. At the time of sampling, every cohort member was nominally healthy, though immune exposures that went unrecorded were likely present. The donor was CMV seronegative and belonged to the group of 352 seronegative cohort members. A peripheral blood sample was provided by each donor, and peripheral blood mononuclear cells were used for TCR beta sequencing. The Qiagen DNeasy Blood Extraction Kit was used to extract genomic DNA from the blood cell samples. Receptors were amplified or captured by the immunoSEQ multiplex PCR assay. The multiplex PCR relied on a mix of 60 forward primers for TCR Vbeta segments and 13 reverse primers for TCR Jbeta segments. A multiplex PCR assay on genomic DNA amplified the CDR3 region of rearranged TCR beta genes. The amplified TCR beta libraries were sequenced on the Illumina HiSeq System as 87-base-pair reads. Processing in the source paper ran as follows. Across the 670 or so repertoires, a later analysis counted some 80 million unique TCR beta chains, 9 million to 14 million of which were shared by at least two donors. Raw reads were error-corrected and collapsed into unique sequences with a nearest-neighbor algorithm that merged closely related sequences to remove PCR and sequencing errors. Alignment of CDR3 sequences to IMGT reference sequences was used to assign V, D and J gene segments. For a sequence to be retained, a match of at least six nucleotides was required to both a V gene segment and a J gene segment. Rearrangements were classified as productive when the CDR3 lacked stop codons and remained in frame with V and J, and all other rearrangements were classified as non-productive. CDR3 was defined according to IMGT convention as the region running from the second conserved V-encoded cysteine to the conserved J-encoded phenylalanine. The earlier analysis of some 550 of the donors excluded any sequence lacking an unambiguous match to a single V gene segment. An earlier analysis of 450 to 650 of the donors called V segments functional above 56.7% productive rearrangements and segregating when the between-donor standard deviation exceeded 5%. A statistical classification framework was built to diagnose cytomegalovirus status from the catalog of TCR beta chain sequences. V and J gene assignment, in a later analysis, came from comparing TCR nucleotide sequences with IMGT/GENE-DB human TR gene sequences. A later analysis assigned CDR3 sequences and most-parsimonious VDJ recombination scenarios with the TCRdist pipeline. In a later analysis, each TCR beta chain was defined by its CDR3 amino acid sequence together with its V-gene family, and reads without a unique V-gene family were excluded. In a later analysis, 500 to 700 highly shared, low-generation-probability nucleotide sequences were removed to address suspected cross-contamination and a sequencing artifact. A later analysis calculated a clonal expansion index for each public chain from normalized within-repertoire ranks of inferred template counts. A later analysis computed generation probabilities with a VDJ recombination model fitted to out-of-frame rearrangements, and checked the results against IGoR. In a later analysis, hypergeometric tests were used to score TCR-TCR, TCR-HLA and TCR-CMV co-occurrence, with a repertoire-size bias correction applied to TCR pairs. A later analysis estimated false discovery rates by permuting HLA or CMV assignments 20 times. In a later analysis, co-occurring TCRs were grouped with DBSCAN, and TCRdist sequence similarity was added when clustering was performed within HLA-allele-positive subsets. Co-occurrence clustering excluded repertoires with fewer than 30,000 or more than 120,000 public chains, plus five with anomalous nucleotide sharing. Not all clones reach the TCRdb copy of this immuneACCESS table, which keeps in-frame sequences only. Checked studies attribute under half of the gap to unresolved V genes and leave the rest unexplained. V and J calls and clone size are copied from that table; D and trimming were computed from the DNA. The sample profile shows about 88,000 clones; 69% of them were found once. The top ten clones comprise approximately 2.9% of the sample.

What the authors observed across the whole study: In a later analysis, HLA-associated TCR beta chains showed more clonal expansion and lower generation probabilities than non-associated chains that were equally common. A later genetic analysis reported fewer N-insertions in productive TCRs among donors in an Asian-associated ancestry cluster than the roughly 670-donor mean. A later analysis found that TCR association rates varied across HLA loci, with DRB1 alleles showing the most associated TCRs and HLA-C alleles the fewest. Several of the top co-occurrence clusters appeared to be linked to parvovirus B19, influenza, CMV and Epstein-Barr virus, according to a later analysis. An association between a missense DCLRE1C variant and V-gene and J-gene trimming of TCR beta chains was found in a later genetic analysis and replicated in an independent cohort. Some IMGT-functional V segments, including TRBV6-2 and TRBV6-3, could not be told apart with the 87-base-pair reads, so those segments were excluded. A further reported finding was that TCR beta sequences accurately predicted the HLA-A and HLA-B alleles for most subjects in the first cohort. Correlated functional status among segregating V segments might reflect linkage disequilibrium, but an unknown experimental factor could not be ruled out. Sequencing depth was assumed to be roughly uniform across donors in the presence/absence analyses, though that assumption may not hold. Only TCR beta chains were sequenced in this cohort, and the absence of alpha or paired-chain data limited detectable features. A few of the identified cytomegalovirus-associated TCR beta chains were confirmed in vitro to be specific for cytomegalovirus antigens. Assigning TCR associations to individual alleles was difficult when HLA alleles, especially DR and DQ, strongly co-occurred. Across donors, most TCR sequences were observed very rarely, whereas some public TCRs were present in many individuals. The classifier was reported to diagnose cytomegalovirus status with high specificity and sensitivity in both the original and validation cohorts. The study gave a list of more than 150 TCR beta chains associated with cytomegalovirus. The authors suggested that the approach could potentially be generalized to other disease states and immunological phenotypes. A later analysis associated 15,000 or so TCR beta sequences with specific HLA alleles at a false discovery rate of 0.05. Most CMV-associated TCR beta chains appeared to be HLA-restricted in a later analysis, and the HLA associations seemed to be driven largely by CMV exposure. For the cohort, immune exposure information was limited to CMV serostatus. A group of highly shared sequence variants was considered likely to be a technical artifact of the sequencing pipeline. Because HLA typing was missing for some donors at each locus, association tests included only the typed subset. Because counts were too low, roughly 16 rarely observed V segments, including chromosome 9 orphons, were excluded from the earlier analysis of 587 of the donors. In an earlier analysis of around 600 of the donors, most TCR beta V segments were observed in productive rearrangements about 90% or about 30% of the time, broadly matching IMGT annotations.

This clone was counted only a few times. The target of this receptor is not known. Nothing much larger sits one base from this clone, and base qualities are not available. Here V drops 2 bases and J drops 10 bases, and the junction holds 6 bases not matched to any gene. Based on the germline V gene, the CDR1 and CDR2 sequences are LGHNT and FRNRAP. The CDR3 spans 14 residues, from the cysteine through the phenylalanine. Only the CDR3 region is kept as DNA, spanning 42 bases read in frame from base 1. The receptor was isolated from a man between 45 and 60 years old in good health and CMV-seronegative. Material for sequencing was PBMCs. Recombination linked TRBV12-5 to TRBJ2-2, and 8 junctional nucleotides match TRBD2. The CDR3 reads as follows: CASGLSGGRTELFF. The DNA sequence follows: TGTGCTAGTGGTTTGAGCGGGGGAAGGACGGAGCTGTTTTTT.